This T cell receptor beta chain stems from a study of shared clonotypes between healthy human individuals. Study in general: The donor pool was made up of a couple of women and three men aged 18 to 49. The study, taken as a whole, reports: Genetic and exposure-history diversity was limited by the small donor number. Expectations were that clonotype sharing among donors would be affected by sequencing depth. Estimated richness values were generally larger in naive subsets than in memory subsets.

A note on this clone: Its antigen remains unknown.

V was cut by 0 bases and J by 1 base, with 2 bases left in between. From germline, CDR1 is SGHDT and CDR2 YYEEEE. The CDR3 loop spans 13 amino acids. Assay: immunoSEQ multiplex PCR; the TCRdb copy retains only in-frame clones and omits some. The table includes approximately 2.5 million clones, roughly 93% detected once. The chain is built from TRBV5-6 and TRBJ1-3; D not certain. Source material: naive CD4+ T cells from PBMCs. The subset denotes: CD45RA+ positively selected. The sequence derives from a man in his late teens or twenties in good health. Some clones in this sample may be carry-over from other donors' samples. The chain's CDR3 is CASSLGSGNTIYF. The CDR3 DNA follows: TGTGCCAGCAGCTTGGGGTCTGGAAACACCATATATTTT.